The clone carrying this T cell receptor (beta chain) was counted only a few times. The antigen is undetermined. After isolation, RNA underwent reverse transcription to generate cDNA as the sequencing template. Profiling relied on immunoSEQ multiplex PCR, and the TCRdb table lists in-frame clones only, not all of them. Among hundreds of thousands of clones listed, 67% were seen once. This sample is part of a study of CD8+ T cells in alopecia areata. Study summary: Tofacitinib administration to treated patients was oral, at 5 to 10 mg twice daily. Study-wide results and limits: Besides other cells, scalp samples also yield sequences of resident alphabeta T cells from normal skin. Relative to normal scalp, lesional scalp, especially alopecia totalis/universalis, showed higher clonality.

Trimming removed 5 bases from V and 1 base from J, with 15 bases in between. Germline-derived CDR1 and CDR2 are SEHNR and FQNEAQ (reference sequence). The CDR3 sequence is 15 residues long. Sorting of CD4+ and CD8+ T cells was performed on PBMCs. The sample in question was CD4+ T cells sorted from blood, obtained at week 0. V and J are TRBV7-9 and TRBJ2-7; TRBD1 or TRBD2 may be the D gene (5 bases each). This TCR came from a human donor with alopecia areata. This CDR3 is CASSKAGTASYEQYF. The CDR3 DNA reads as TGTGCCAGCAGCAAGGCCGGGACCGCATCCTACGAGCAGTACTTC.